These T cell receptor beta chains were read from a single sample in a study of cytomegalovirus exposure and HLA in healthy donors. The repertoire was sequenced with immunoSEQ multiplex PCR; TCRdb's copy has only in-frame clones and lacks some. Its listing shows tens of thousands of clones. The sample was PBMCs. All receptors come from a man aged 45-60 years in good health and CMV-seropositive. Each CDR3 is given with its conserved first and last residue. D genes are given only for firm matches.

cdr3_aa: CASSISSGYQPQHF; cdr3_nt: TGTGCCAGTAGTATTAGTTCGGGTTATCAGCCCCAGCATTTT; j_call: TRBJ1-5; v_call: TRBV19; d_call: .
cdr3_aa: CASSLSAPGQGHEQFF; cdr3_nt: TGTGCTAGCAGCTTATCGGCCCCGGGACAAGGTCATGAGCAGTTCTTC; j_call: TRBJ2-1; v_call: TRBV7-7; d_call: .
cdr3_aa: CASSHGAGGRDTQYF; cdr3_nt: TGCGCCAGCAGCCACGGAGCGGGAGGGCGGGATACGCAGTATTTT; j_call: TRBJ2-3; v_call: TRBV4-3; d_call: TRBD2
cdr3_aa: CASSVGPGLETQYF; cdr3_nt: TGTGCCAGCAGCGTAGGTCCGGGACTAGAAACGCAGTATTTT; j_call: TRBJ2-3; v_call: TRBV9; d_call: TRBD2
cdr3_aa: CASSLARTLHPRYTEAFF; cdr3_nt: TGTGCCAGCAGCTTAGCTAGGACACTCCACCCAAGGTACACTGAAGCTTTCTTT; j_call: TRBJ1-1; v_call: TRBV7-8; d_call: .
cdr3_aa: CASGLDYYNEQFF; cdr3_nt: TGTGCCAGCGGACTAGACTACTACAATGAGCAGTTCTTC; j_call: TRBJ2-1; v_call: TRBV14; d_call: TRBD2
cdr3_aa: CAWDAGTGFDEQYF; cdr3_nt: TGTGCCTGGGACGCCGGGACAGGGTTTGACGAGCAGTACTTC; j_call: TRBJ2-7; v_call: TRBV30; d_call: TRBD1
cdr3_aa: CATSRDGQPQHF; cdr3_nt: TGTGCCACCAGCAGAGACGGGCAGCCCCAGCATTTT; j_call: TRBJ1-5; v_call: TRBV15; d_call: .
cdr3_aa: CASSLDRGRGAKNIQYF; cdr3_nt: TGTGCCAGCAGCTTGGACAGGGGGCGAGGAGCCAAAAACATTCAGTACTTC; j_call: TRBJ2-4; v_call: TRBV7-9; d_call: TRBD1
cdr3_aa: CASCRGPNQPQHF; cdr3_nt: TGTGCCAGCTGTAGGGGCCCCAATCAGCCCCAGCATTTT; j_call: TRBJ1-5; v_call: TRBV6-5; d_call: .
cdr3_aa: CASSRQETSGNTIYF; cdr3_nt: TGTGCCAGCAGTCGACAGGAGACCTCTGGAAACACCATATATTTT; j_call: TRBJ1-3; v_call: TRBV6-1; d_call: .
cdr3_aa: CASSYNAARHADTQYF; cdr3_nt: TGTGCCAGCAGTTACAATGCCGCCAGGCACGCAGATACGCAGTATTTT; j_call: TRBJ2-3; v_call: TRBV6-5; d_call: .
cdr3_aa: CASSPLGGAYTEAFF; cdr3_nt: TGTGCCAGCAGCCCTCTCGGTGGGGCTTACACTGAAGCTTTCTTT; j_call: TRBJ1-1; v_call: TRBV11-2; d_call: .
cdr3_aa: CASSRQGREEKLFF; cdr3_nt: TGTGCCAGCTCACGGCAGGGAAGGGAAGAAAAACTGTTTTTT; j_call: TRBJ1-4; v_call: TRBV18; d_call: .
cdr3_aa: CASSRGTLNTGELFF; cdr3_nt: TGCGCCAGCAGCCGGGGGACACTGAACACCGGGGAGCTGTTTTTT; j_call: TRBJ2-2; v_call: TRBV4-1; d_call: .
cdr3_aa: CASSDPTSVWTDTQYF; cdr3_nt: TGTGCCAGCAGTGACCCGACTAGCGTTTGGACAGATACGCAGTATTTT; j_call: TRBJ2-3; v_call: TRBV2; d_call: TRBD2
cdr3_aa: CASSFTGTSGTEQFF; cdr3_nt: TGTGCCAGCAGCTTTACCGGGACTAGCGGGACTGAGCAGTTCTTC; j_call: TRBJ2-1; v_call: TRBV11-3; d_call: TRBD2
cdr3_aa: CASSESTGTGAGKQYF; cdr3_nt: TGCGCCAGCAGTGAATCGACCGGGACAGGGGCTGGGAAGCAGTACTTC; j_call: TRBJ2-7; v_call: TRBV10-1; d_call: TRBD1
cdr3_aa: CAWSQYGGSGYTF; cdr3_nt: TGTGCCTGGAGCCAATATGGGGGGAGTGGCTACACCTTC; j_call: TRBJ1-2; v_call: TRBV30; d_call: .
cdr3_aa: CASSLEAGGSSSLYGYTF; cdr3_nt: TGTGCCAGCAGCTTAGAAGCGGGCGGGAGCAGCTCCCTTTATGGCTACACCTTC; j_call: TRBJ1-2; v_call: TRBV11-3; d_call: .
cdr3_aa: CAWSGRIGGPSYEQYF; cdr3_nt: TGTGCCTGGAGTGGAAGAATAGGGGGCCCTTCCTACGAGCAGTACTTC; j_call: TRBJ2-7; v_call: TRBV30; d_call: TRBD1
cdr3_aa: CASSLDLASYEQYF; cdr3_nt: TGCGCCAGCAGCTTGGATCTAGCCTCGTACGAGCAGTACTTC; j_call: TRBJ2-7; v_call: TRBV5-1; d_call: .
cdr3_aa: CASRNRGTIYEQYF; cdr3_nt: TGTGCCAGCAGAAACAGGGGAACTATCTACGAGCAGTACTTC; j_call: TRBJ2-7; v_call: TRBV2; d_call: TRBD1
cdr3_aa: CASSTQAGGPYNEQFF; cdr3_nt: TGTGCCAGTAGTACCCAAGCGGGAGGGCCCTACAATGAGCAGTTCTTC; j_call: TRBJ2-1; v_call: TRBV19; d_call: TRBD2
cdr3_aa: CASSPGEAGYADEQFF; cdr3_nt: TGTGCCAGCTCACCAGGCGAGGCAGGGTACGCCGATGAGCAGTTCTTC; j_call: TRBJ2-1; v_call: TRBV18; d_call: .
cdr3_aa: CASREAFVDEQFF; cdr3_nt: TGTGCCAGCAGAGAAGCTTTTGTCGATGAGCAGTTCTTC; j_call: TRBJ2-1; v_call: TRBV6-5; d_call: .
cdr3_aa: CASSPRTSGSGEQYF; cdr3_nt: TGTGCCAGCAGCCCCCGGACTAGCGGGAGTGGGGAGCAGTACTTC; j_call: TRBJ2-7; v_call: TRBV7-9; d_call: TRBD2
cdr3_aa: CASRLAQETQYF; cdr3_nt: TGTGCCAGCCGACTAGCTCAAGAGACCCAGTACTTC; j_call: TRBJ2-5; v_call: TRBV28; d_call: TRBD2
cdr3_aa: CASSFQGQQPQHF; cdr3_nt: TGTGCCAGCAGCTTCCAGGGTCAACAGCCCCAGCATTTT; j_call: TRBJ1-5; v_call: TRBV7-2; d_call: .
cdr3_aa: CASSERRFYEQYF; cdr3_nt: TGTGCCAGCAGTGAAAGGAGGTTCTACGAGCAGTACTTC; j_call: TRBJ2-7; v_call: TRBV6-1; d_call: .
cdr3_aa: CASSLWRGEAFF; cdr3_nt: TGTGCCAGCAGTTTATGGCGGGGCGAAGCTTTCTTT; j_call: TRBJ1-1; v_call: TRBV28; d_call: .
cdr3_aa: CASSLEARLYTEAFF; cdr3_nt: TGCGCCAGCAGCTTGGAGGCCAGACTTTACACTGAAGCTTTCTTT; j_call: TRBJ1-1; v_call: TRBV5-1; d_call: .
cdr3_aa: CASSYMTGAQPQHF; cdr3_nt: TGTGCCAGCAGTTATATGACAGGGGCCCAGCCCCAGCATTTT; j_call: TRBJ1-5; v_call: TRBV6-6; d_call: TRBD1
cdr3_aa: CASSSLAGGPWSTDTQYF; cdr3_nt: TGCGCCAGCAGCTCTTTAGCGGGAGGGCCTTGGAGCACAGATACGCAGTATTTT; j_call: TRBJ2-3; v_call: TRBV5-1; d_call: TRBD2
cdr3_aa: CASSPYTEANEKLFF; cdr3_nt: TGTGCCAGCAGCCCCTACACAGAAGCTAATGAAAAACTGTTTTTT; j_call: TRBJ1-4; v_call: TRBV5-6; d_call: .
cdr3_aa: CASQGTTLNTGELFF; cdr3_nt: TGTGCCAGTCAAGGGACTACCCTTAACACCGGGGAGCTGTTTTTT; j_call: TRBJ2-2; v_call: TRBV28; d_call: TRBD2
cdr3_aa: CASRPAGYTDYGYTF; cdr3_nt: TGTGCCAGCAGGCCCGCGGGATATACTGACTATGGCTACACCTTC; j_call: TRBJ1-2; v_call: TRBV7-2; d_call: .
cdr3_aa: CASSELAEETQYF; cdr3_nt: TGTGCCAGCAGTGAACTAGCGGAAGAGACCCAGTACTTC; j_call: TRBJ2-5; v_call: TRBV2; d_call: TRBD2
cdr3_aa: CASSLPPRDEQFF; cdr3_nt: TGTGCCAGCAGCTTACCCCCGCGGGATGAGCAGTTCTTC; j_call: TRBJ2-1; v_call: TRBV11-3; d_call: .
cdr3_aa: CASSAGPSSYNEQFF; cdr3_nt: TGTGCCAGCAGTGCGGGTCCTAGCTCCTACAATGAGCAGTTCTTC; j_call: TRBJ2-1; v_call: TRBV6-1; d_call: .
cdr3_aa: CASSTTRNEQFF; cdr3_nt: TGTGCCAGCAGTACGACTAGGAATGAGCAGTTCTTC; j_call: TRBJ2-1; v_call: TRBV6-1; d_call: .
cdr3_aa: CASSLAPLAGGTDTQYF; cdr3_nt: TGCGCCAGCAGCTTGGCCCCCCTAGCGGGAGGCACAGATACGCAGTATTTT; j_call: TRBJ2-3; v_call: TRBV5-1; d_call: TRBD2
cdr3_aa: CASSLTGGARTDTQYF; cdr3_nt: TGTGCCAGCAGCTTAACAGGGGGCGCGAGAACAGATACGCAGTATTTT; j_call: TRBJ2-3; v_call: TRBV13; d_call: TRBD1